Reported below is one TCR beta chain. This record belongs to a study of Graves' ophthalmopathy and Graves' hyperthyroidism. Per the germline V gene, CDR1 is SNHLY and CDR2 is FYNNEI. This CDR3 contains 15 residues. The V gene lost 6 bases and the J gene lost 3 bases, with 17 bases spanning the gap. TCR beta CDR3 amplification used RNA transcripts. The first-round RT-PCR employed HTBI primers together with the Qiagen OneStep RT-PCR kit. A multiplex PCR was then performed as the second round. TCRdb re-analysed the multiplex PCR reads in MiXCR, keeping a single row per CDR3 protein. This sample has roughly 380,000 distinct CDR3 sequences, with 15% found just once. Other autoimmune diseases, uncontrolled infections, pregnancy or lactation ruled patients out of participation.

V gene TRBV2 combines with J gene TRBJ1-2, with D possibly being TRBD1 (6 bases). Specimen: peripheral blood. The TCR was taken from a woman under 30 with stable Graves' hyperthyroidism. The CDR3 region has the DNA TGTGCCAGCAGCCAAGGACGGGGGGCCCACTATGGCTACACCTTC. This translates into CASSQGRGAHYGYTF.